This T cell receptor (beta chain) was sequenced in a study of shared clonotypes between healthy human individuals. Study-level findings and limits: For naive CD4 cells, approximately 5% of clonotypes were shared across several donors.

To note about this clone: The antigen is undetermined.

Sequencing was performed with immunoSEQ multiplex PCR; in TCRdb, only in-frame clones are kept and a portion is missing. The sample lists approximately 2.1 million clones; about 92% were seen once. The V gene's germline CDR1 is SGHTA and CDR2 FQGNSA. The CDR3 is made up of 14 amino acids. Trimming shortened V by 5 bases and J by 2 bases, and 11 bases separated the two germline ends. V and J are TRBV7-2 and TRBJ2-3; no clear D gene. The sequence was obtained from a man aged 18 to 29 in good health. Some clones in this sample may be carry-over from other donors' samples. Sequences were obtained from naive CD4+ T cells from PBMCs. Subset defined: CD45RA+ positively selected. The CDR3 is CASSTRTNTDTQYF. The DNA of the CDR3 is TGTGCCAGCAGCACGAGGACCAACACAGATACGCAGTATTTT.